This TCR beta chain was captured by sequencing in a study of radiation and T cells in renal cell carcinoma. On this clone itself: What it recognizes is unknown.

Time point here: blood 4 weeks post-SBRT, at nephrectomy. The treatment: 15 Gy SBRT to primary tumor, nephrectomy 4 weeks later. Study observations and caveats: Baseline intratumoral clonotype presence is unknown without pretreatment biopsies. Top tumor clonotypes rose in blood 2 weeks post-radiation, then contracted.

The data were produced by immunoSEQ multiplex PCR, yet TCRdb's version contains in-frame clones alone and is incomplete. The data show roughly 58,000 clones, with more than 60% seen just once and 6.5% to 7.5% held by the top ten. This sequence was found in a man between 60 and 75 years old with renal cell carcinoma. This material consisted of blood, taken from a patient whose treatment included radiotherapy and nephrectomy.

The CDR3 sequence: CASSLTVGAGNEQFF. The CDR3, as DNA: TGTGCCAGCAGCTTAACGGTTGGGGCGGGGAATGAGCAGTTCTTC. V is TRBV7-3 and J is TRBJ2-1; tentatively, D is TRBD2 (6 bases). Trimming stripped 0 bases from V and 7 bases from J, with 13 bases between. This CDR3 contains 15 residues. CDR1 is SGHTA and CDR2 is FQGTGA in the germline V gene.